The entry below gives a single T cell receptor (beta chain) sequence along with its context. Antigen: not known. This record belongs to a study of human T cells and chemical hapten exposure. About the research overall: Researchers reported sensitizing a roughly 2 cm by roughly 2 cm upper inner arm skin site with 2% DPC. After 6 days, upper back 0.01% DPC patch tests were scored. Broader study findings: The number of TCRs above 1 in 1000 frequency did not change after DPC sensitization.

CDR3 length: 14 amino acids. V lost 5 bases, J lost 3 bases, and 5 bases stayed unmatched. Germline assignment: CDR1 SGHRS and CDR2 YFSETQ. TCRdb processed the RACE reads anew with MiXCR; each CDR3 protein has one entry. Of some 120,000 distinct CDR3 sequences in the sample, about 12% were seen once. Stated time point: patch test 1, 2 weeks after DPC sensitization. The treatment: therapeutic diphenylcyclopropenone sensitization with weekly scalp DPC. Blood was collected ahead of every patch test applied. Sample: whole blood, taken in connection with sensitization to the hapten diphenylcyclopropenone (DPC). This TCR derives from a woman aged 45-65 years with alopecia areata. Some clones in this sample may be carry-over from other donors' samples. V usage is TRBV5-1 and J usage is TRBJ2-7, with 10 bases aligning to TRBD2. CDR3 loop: CASSIAGGSYEQYF. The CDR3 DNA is TGCGCCAGCAGTATAGCGGGAGGTAGCTACGAGCAGTACTTC.